This is a list of T cell receptor beta chains from one sample in a study of blood T cell repertoires in COVID-19. Clones were sequenced by immunoSEQ multiplex PCR, and TCRdb holds only the in-frame ones, with some missing. Of 180,000 or so clones detected, 86% appear once; the ten largest clones hold roughly 8.7%. The specimen was PBMCs or T cells enriched from blood (not recorded which). The receptors originated from a woman under 40 who had recovered from COVID-19. The CDR3 runs from the conserved cysteine through the conserved F or W. The order of the fields is V gene, D gene, J gene, clone size, CDR3 DNA, CDR3 protein. A D gene is named only where the DNA matches it firmly. Size values are once, few and many counts, or a class for expanded clones, and some rows have none.

V gene: TRBV11-3; D gene: TRBD2; J gene: TRBJ2-1; clone size: many; CDR3 DNA: TGTGCCAGCAGCTCCGGGACCGGGACTATCAATGAGCAGTTCTTC; CDR3 protein: CASSSGTGTINEQFF
V gene: TRBV5-1; D gene: NA; J gene: TRBJ1-3; clone size: NA; CDR3 DNA: TGCGCCAGCAGCTTGGCCGGGGTTTCCCACGGAAACACCATATATTTT; CDR3 protein: CASSLAGVSHGNTIYF
V gene: TRBV6-4; D gene: TRBD1; J gene: TRBJ2-7; clone size: NA; CDR3 DNA: TGTGCCAGCAGTCGGACAGGGGGCATTCGTAACGAGCAGTACTTC; CDR3 protein: CASSRTGGIRNEQYF
V gene: TRBV3-1/TRBV3-2; D gene: TRBD2; J gene: TRBJ2-1; clone size: NA; CDR3 DNA: TGTGCCAGCAGCCAAGATCGGGAGGACTCTGGCCGCGGGAAGCAGTTCTTC; CDR3 protein: CASSQDREDSGRGKQFF
V gene: TRBV6-5; D gene: TRBD1; J gene: TRBJ2-7; clone size: once; CDR3 DNA: TGTGCCAGCAGGTACCAGGGGGACAGCTACGAGCAGTACTTC; CDR3 protein: CASRYQGDSYEQYF
V gene: TRBV11-2; D gene: TRBD1; J gene: TRBJ2-3; clone size: NA; CDR3 DNA: TGTGCCAGCAGCTTAGACGAGACAGGGCCCACAGATACGCAGTATTTT; CDR3 protein: CASSLDETGPTDTQYF
V gene: TRBV2; D gene: TRBD1; J gene: TRBJ2-7; clone size: once; CDR3 DNA: TGTGCCAGCGCGAGGGACAGGGGGCGCGGCGAGCAGTACTTC; CDR3 protein: CASARDRGRGEQYF
V gene: TRBV2; D gene: TRBD1; J gene: TRBJ1-1; clone size: NA; CDR3 DNA: TGTGCCAGCAGTGAAATACAGGGGTGGCCTGAAGCTTTCTTT; CDR3 protein: CASSEIQGWPEAFF
V gene: TRBV19; D gene: NA; J gene: TRBJ2-5; clone size: NA; CDR3 DNA: TGTGCCAGTACTGGCAGCCAAGAGACCCAGTACTTC; CDR3 protein: CASTGSQETQYF
V gene: TRBV30; D gene: TRBD2; J gene: TRBJ2-5; clone size: NA; CDR3 DNA: TGTGCCTGGAAGCCCGGACTAGCGGGAAAAAAGGAGACCCAGTACTTC; CDR3 protein: CAWKPGLAGKKETQYF
V gene: TRBV5-1; D gene: NA; J gene: TRBJ2-7; clone size: once; CDR3 DNA: TGCGCCAGCAGCTTGGGGGATGGGGCCCTCGAGCAGTACTTC; CDR3 protein: CASSLGDGALEQYF
V gene: TRBV25-1; D gene: TRBD1; J gene: TRBJ1-1; clone size: NA; CDR3 DNA: TGTGCCAGCAGTGCGGAGACAGGGTGGTTGGGGAACACTGAAGCTTTCTTT; CDR3 protein: CASSAETGWLGNTEAFF
V gene: TRBV3-1/TRBV3-2; D gene: NA; J gene: TRBJ2-1; clone size: NA; CDR3 DNA: TGTGCCAGCAGCCAGAGGGATTCATACAATGAGCAGTTCTTC; CDR3 protein: CASSQRDSYNEQFF
V gene: TRBV19; D gene: NA; J gene: TRBJ2-2; clone size: NA; CDR3 DNA: TGTGCCAGTAGTTTAACGAGTCCCGGGGAGCTGTTTTTT; CDR3 protein: CASSLTSPGELFF
V gene: TRBV6-5; D gene: NA; J gene: TRBJ2-3; clone size: NA; CDR3 DNA: TGTGCCAGCAGACACACAGATACGCAGTATTTT; CDR3 protein: CASRHTDTQYF
V gene: TRBV6-1; D gene: NA; J gene: TRBJ1-1; clone size: NA; CDR3 DNA: TGTGCCAGCAGTGAGGGGCCTGAAGCTTTCTTT; CDR3 protein: CASSEGPEAFF
V gene: TRBV5-4; D gene: NA; J gene: TRBJ2-3; clone size: NA; CDR3 DNA: TGTGCCAGCAGCCTAGCCCAGGCCACAGATACGCAGTATTTT; CDR3 protein: CASSLAQATDTQYF
V gene: TRBV18; D gene: TRBD1; J gene: TRBJ1-5; clone size: NA; CDR3 DNA: TGTGCCAGCTCACTGGAACAGGGGGGCCAGCCCCAGCATTTT; CDR3 protein: CASSLEQGGQPQHF
V gene: TRBV28; D gene: TRBD1; J gene: TRBJ2-2; clone size: NA; CDR3 DNA: TGTGCCAGCAGTCATGGACAGGGCTGGACCGGGGAGCTGTTTTTT; CDR3 protein: CASSHGQGWTGELFF
V gene: TRBV29-1; D gene: NA; J gene: TRBJ2-3; clone size: NA; CDR3 DNA: TGCAGCGTCCCCGCAGCAGGGATTGCAGATACGCAGTATTTT; CDR3 protein: CSVPAAGIADTQYF
V gene: TRBV12-3/TRBV12-4; D gene: NA; J gene: TRBJ1-1; clone size: NA; CDR3 DNA: TGTGCCAGCAAGGGACACCTGAACACTGAAGCTTTCTTT; CDR3 protein: CASKGHLNTEAFF
V gene: TRBV27; D gene: NA; J gene: TRBJ1-1; clone size: NA; CDR3 DNA: TGTGCCAGCAGTCATAAGGACAGCATGAACACTGAAGCTTTCTTT; CDR3 protein: CASSHKDSMNTEAFF
V gene: TRBV7-6; D gene: NA; J gene: TRBJ2-5; clone size: NA; CDR3 DNA: TGTGCCAGCAGCTTAGGCGGAGGAGCTTACTTC; CDR3 protein: CASSLGGGAYF
V gene: TRBV6-5; D gene: NA; J gene: TRBJ1-1; clone size: NA; CDR3 DNA: TGTGCCAGCAGTTACTCATTTACTAGGACTGAAGCTTTCTTT; CDR3 protein: CASSYSFTRTEAFF
V gene: TRBV19; D gene: NA; J gene: TRBJ2-7; clone size: NA; CDR3 DNA: TGTGCCAGTAGTCGGACTACCGCCTACGAGCAGTACTTC; CDR3 protein: CASSRTTAYEQYF
V gene: TRBV28; D gene: NA; J gene: TRBJ2-7; clone size: once; CDR3 DNA: TGTGCCAGCAGTTTTAGGGGCGCCTTTTCCTACGAGCAGTACTTC; CDR3 protein: CASSFRGAFSYEQYF
V gene: TRBV27; D gene: NA; J gene: TRBJ2-7; clone size: NA; CDR3 DNA: TGTGCCAGCAGCTCGGACACATACGGCAAGCAGTACTTC; CDR3 protein: CASSSDTYGKQYF
V gene: TRBV12-5; D gene: TRBD2; J gene: TRBJ2-7; clone size: NA; CDR3 DNA: TGTGCTAGTGGTTTGGGACTAGCGGGAGGCGAGCAGTACTTC; CDR3 protein: CASGLGLAGGEQYF
V gene: TRBV9; D gene: NA; J gene: TRBJ1-3; clone size: NA; CDR3 DNA: TGTGCCAGCAGCCAGACAGGCAGAAACACCATATATTTT; CDR3 protein: CASSQTGRNTIYF
V gene: TRBV4-2; D gene: TRBD2; J gene: TRBJ2-5; clone size: NA; CDR3 DNA: TGTGCCAGCAGCCAAGTAGCGCGCGGGAGGGCCAGGGGTGAAGAGACCCAGTACTTC; CDR3 protein: CASSQVARGRARGEETQYF
V gene: TRBV3-1/TRBV3-2; D gene: NA; J gene: TRBJ2-5; clone size: NA; CDR3 DNA: TGTGCCAGCAGCCAAGGAGGCGGGTCATACCAAGAGACCCAGTACTTC; CDR3 protein: CASSQGGGSYQETQYF
V gene: TRBV7-9; D gene: NA; J gene: TRBJ1-3; clone size: NA; CDR3 DNA: TGTGCCAGCAGCTCACTCGGAGGTTACTCTGGAAACACCATATATTTT; CDR3 protein: CASSSLGGYSGNTIYF
V gene: TRBV5-4; D gene: TRBD2; J gene: TRBJ2-7; clone size: NA; CDR3 DNA: TGTGCCAGCAGCTTTTCCCCCTCGTGGGAGGGGTCCTACGAGCAGTACTTC; CDR3 protein: CASSFSPSWEGSYEQYF
V gene: TRBV2; D gene: NA; J gene: TRBJ2-7; clone size: NA; CDR3 DNA: TGTGCCAGCAGAGCAGCGCGGGGACCCTTATACGAGCAGTACTTC; CDR3 protein: CASRAARGPLYEQYF
V gene: TRBV6-1; D gene: TRBD2; J gene: TRBJ2-2; clone size: NA; CDR3 DNA: TGTGCCAGCAGTGCCGAACTAGCGGGAGGAGGCACCGGGGAGCTGTTTTTT; CDR3 protein: CASSAELAGGGTGELFF
V gene: TRBV28; D gene: TRBD1; J gene: TRBJ1-2; clone size: NA; CDR3 DNA: TGTGCCACCGCCGGGACAGGGGCTTCGGACTATGGCTACACCTTC; CDR3 protein: CATAGTGASDYGYTF
V gene: TRBV6-5; D gene: NA; J gene: TRBJ2-5; clone size: NA; CDR3 DNA: TGTGCCAGCAGTTCTCCAGCGGAGCAAGAGACCCAGTACTTC; CDR3 protein: CASSSPAEQETQYF
V gene: TRBV19; D gene: NA; J gene: TRBJ1-5; clone size: NA; CDR3 DNA: TGTGCCAGTAGTAATACCCTCTCAGGGGAGACGGGCAATCAGCCCCAGCATTTT; CDR3 protein: CASSNTLSGETGNQPQHF